Listed here are 32 T cell receptor beta chains from one sample, sequenced in a study of shared clonotypes between healthy human individuals (dated by TCRdb to the early 2020s). The library was produced with the immunoSEQ multiplex PCR assay. The immuneACCESS repertoire file appears here via TCRdb, limited to in-frame rearrangements. These files lack a portion of the clones; in checked studies, under half of the deficit traces to unresolved V genes, and the cause of the others is not known. The sample table shows almost 700,000 clones, and 90% to 95% are seen once. In total, the top ten clones hold 24% of the sample. For the CD8 naive samples, CD45RO-negative cells were positively selected for CCR7, yielding a CD45RA+CCR7+ population from which TemRA cells were excluded. Sequences were obtained from naive CD8+ T cells sorted from blood. According to the study, the label for this sample's cell subset or site signals: CD45RA+CCR7+. These receptors came from a man aged 25-45 years in good health.

The chain recombines TRBV7-9 with TRBJ2-3; 9 bases agree with TRBD2. Trimming removed 5 bases from V and 5 bases from J; junction bases left unmatched: 8. The CDR3 has 15 amino acids. Germline CDR1 SEHNR, CDR2 FQNEAQ (reference sequence). The CDR3 DNA is TGTGCCAGCAGCATACTGGGTAGCGGGAGAGATACGCAGTATTTT. It encodes CASSILGSGRDTQYF.

The V and J genes are TRBV9 and TRBJ2-4, with D unresolved. The germline CDR1 and CDR2 sequences are SGDLS and YYNGEE. The CDR3 runs to 14 residues. Trimming shortened V by 0 bases and J by 7 bases, and 11 bases separated the two germline ends. The CDR3 DNA follows: TGTGCCAGCAGCGTAGCCGGGTTTGGGAACATTCAGTACTTC. Translation: CASSVAGFGNIQYF.

CDR3 DNA sequence: TGCGCCAGCAGCTTCAGACTAGCGGGAGACAATGAGCAGTTCTTC. Encoded protein: CASSFRLAGDNEQFF. The chain carries TRBV4-1 and TRBJ2-1; 12 bases match TRBD2. Trimming took 5 bases from V and 5 from J; bases not matched to a gene: 4. The CDR3 loop spans 15 amino acids. Germline assignment: CDR1 MGHRA and CDR2 YSYEKL.

In DNA, the CDR3 is TGTGCCAGCAGTTACCGGACGGGGACGAGGAATGAGCAGTTCTTC. Amino acid sequence: CASSYRTGTRNEQFF. The chain carries TRBV6-6 and TRBJ2-1; D could derive from TRBD1 or TRBD2 (5 bases each). Germline lookup yields CDR1 MNHNY and CDR2 SVGAGI (reference sequence). The CDR3 sequence is 15 residues long. Trimming pared 2 bases from V and 7 bases from J, leaving 15 bases between.

The rearrangement links TRBV4-1 to TRBJ2-1; a possible D gene is TRBD2 (6 bases). The CDR3 is 14 residues long. Trimming took off 0 bases at V and 8 bases at J, with 11 bases between the two ends. Germline CDR1 MGHRA, CDR2 YSYEKL. The CDR3 DNA is TGCGCCAGCAGCCAAGATCGGGAGTTAGATGAGCAGTTCTTC. Protein sequence: CASSQDRELDEQFF.

The chain couples TRBV7-9 to TRBJ2-1; a possible D gene is TRBD1 (5 bases). From germline, CDR1 is SEHNR and CDR2 FQNEAQ (reference sequence). The CDR3 contains 16 residues. The V and J ends lost 2 bases and 5 bases respectively, with 16 bases between them. Here the CDR3 DNA reads TGTGCCAGCAGCTTATTCTTCAGGGAAGAAGACAATGAGCAGTTCTTC. Its translation is CASSLFFREEDNEQFF.

This chain joins TRBV16 and TRBJ1-1; D call uncertain. Trimming stripped 4 bases from V and 7 bases from J, with 10 bases between. The CDR3 is 12 residues long. CDR1 and CDR2 from the germline V gene are KGHSY and FQNENV. CDR3 in DNA: TGTGCCAGCAGCCCGGATGGCAGTGAAGCTTTCTTT. Protein: CASSPDGSEAFF.

The rearrangement uses TRBV29-1 and TRBJ2-2; D perhaps matches TRBD2 (5 bases). The germline gives CDR1 SQVTM, CDR2 ANQGSEA. With 4 bases removed from V and 4 bases from J, the gap between germline ends came to 7 bases. The CDR3 consists of 12 residues. CDR3: CSVVGLTGELFF. In DNA, the CDR3 is TGCAGCGTTGTAGGACTCACCGGGGAGCTGTTTTTT.

The chain uses TRBV7-9 and TRBJ1-1, with TRBD1 as a possible D gene (6 bases). Trimming removed 5 bases from V and 1 base from J, with 8 bases in between. The germline gives CDR1 SEHNR, CDR2 FQNEAQ (reference sequence). The CDR3 length is 13 residues. The CDR3 region is CASSMTGNTEAFF. DNA for the CDR3: TGTGCCAGCAGCATGACAGGGAACACTGAAGCTTTCTTT.

The CDR3 DNA follows: TGTGCCAGCAGCTTATTGTCAATACTGGTACATGCGCGGTTCTTC. Encoded protein: CASSLLSILVHARFF. The gene calls are TRBV7-9 and TRBJ2-1; D not certain. The germline V gene has CDR1 SEHNR and CDR2 FQNEAQ (reference sequence). Trimming took 2 bases from V and 15 from J, leaving 23 bases between them. The CDR3 consists of 15 residues.

This clone was detected once. The V call is TRBV6-1, the J call TRBJ2-1; D is ambiguous. This CDR3 has 14 residues. V shed 6 bases and J shed 3 bases, with 12 bases lying between them. Germline CDR1 and CDR2: MNHNS and SASEGT. CDR3 nucleotide sequence: TGTGCCAGCAGCCCTAAGGGTGTCTACAATGAGCAGTTCTTC. Encoded protein: CASSPKGVYNEQFF.

The chain couples TRBV27 to TRBJ2-7; 8 bases fit TRBD2. Per the germline V gene, CDR1 is MNHEY and CDR2 is SMNVEV (reference sequence). With V trimmed by 3 bases and J by 4 bases, 5 bases remained unmatched. This CDR3 has 14 residues. CDR3: CASSFGGRIYEQYF. The CDR3 bases are TGTGCCAGCAGTTTTGGCGGGAGGATATACGAGCAGTACTTC.

A remark on this clone: The same CDR3 arises from other DNA sequences in this sample as well. DNA for the CDR3: TGTGCCAGCAGCTTAGGGGGATCCGAGCAGTTCTTC. Its protein product is CASSLGGSEQFF. The chain joins TRBV7-9 to TRBJ2-1; D gene unclear. Trimming removed 1 base from V and 10 bases from J, with 8 bases in between. The CDR3 is 12 residues long. In germline, CDR1 is SEHNR, CDR2 FQNEAQ (reference sequence).

This clone was counted only a few times. The same CDR3 arises from other DNA sequences in this sample as well. J is TRBJ2-7 and V is TRBV7-6; TRBD2 might be the D (6 bases). This CDR3 contains 13 residues. With 1 base removed from V and 4 bases from J, the gap between germline ends came to 8 bases. Per germline, CDR1 SGHVS and CDR2 FNYEAQ. The CDR3 is CASSLGEVYEQYF. The CDR3 bases are TGTGCCAGCAGCTTAGGGGAGGTTTACGAGCAGTACTTC.

This chain uses TRBV29-1 with TRBJ2-1; D not certain. This CDR3 has 13 amino acids. V was cut by 2 bases and J by 5 bases, with 10 bases left in between. Germline CDR1 SQVTM, CDR2 ANQGSEA. CDR3 sequence (DNA): TGCAGCGTTGAACTAGGTGGAAACAATGAGCAGTTCTTC. It specifies CSVELGGNNEQFF.

The genes are TRBV6-6 and TRBJ2-1; TRBD2 agrees at 8 bases. The CDR3 has 14 residues. Per germline, CDR1 MNHNY and CDR2 SVGAGI (reference sequence). The ends lost 4 bases at V and 10 bases at J; junction bases unmatched: 9. CDR3 in amino acids: CASSWVAGGIEQFF. The CDR3 coding sequence is TGTGCCAGCAGTTGGGTGGCGGGAGGCATCGAGCAGTTCTTC.

J is TRBJ2-3 and V is TRBV10-3; D is perhaps TRBD1 or TRBD2 (5 bases each). V was cut by 0 bases and J by 4 bases, with 8 bases left in between. CDR1 and CDR2 (germline): ENHRY, SYGVKD. This CDR3 contains 14 residues. The CDR3: CAISESGTADTQYF. In nucleotides, the CDR3 is TGTGCCATCAGTGAGTCAGGGACCGCAGATACGCAGTATTTT.

The chain combines TRBV2 with TRBJ2-2; D remains ambiguous. Deletions cut 7 bases from V and 6 bases from J, with 3 bases between. This CDR3 region has 10 residues. Germline-derived CDR1 and CDR2 are SNHLY and FYNNEI. The CDR3 sequence is CASKAGELFF. CDR3 DNA sequence: TGTGCCAGCAAAGCCGGGGAGCTGTTTTTT. The variable domain in full, completed from reference TRBV2 and TRBJ2-2, reads EPEVTQTPSHQVTQMGQEVILRCVPISNHLYFYWYRQILGQKVEFLVSFYNNEISEKSEIFDDQFSVERPDGSNFTLKIRSTKLEDSAMYFCASKAGELFFGEGSRLTVL.

V and J are TRBV29-1 and TRBJ2-1; D ambiguous. The V end was cut by 6 bases, the J end by 3 bases, with 15 bases between. The length of the CDR3 is 14 residues. Germline CDR1 reads SQVTM; CDR2 reads ANQGSEA. DNA for the CDR3: TGCAGCGTAGAGGTGCCAGGTGTCTACAATGAGCAGTTCTTC. Protein sequence: CSVEVPGVYNEQFF.

The chain is built from TRBV28 and TRBJ2-1; TRBD2 is a possible D gene (7 bases). The CDR3 consists of 15 residues. CDR1 is MDHEN, CDR2 SYDVKM, per germline. V was shortened by 5 bases and J by 4 bases, with 15 bases between the two germline ends. In DNA, the CDR3 is TGTGCCAGCAGTGTGGGGGGGGCACCTTACAATGAGCAGTTCTTC. This translates into CASSVGGAPYNEQFF.

This clone appeared a few times. V is TRBV11-2 and J is TRBJ2-3; D remains unclear. Germline values: CDR1 SGHAT, CDR2 FQNNGV. V gave up 2 bases and J gave up 2 bases, with 20 bases separating them. This CDR3 comprises 18 residues. The CDR3 here is CASSLSVDSPDATDTQYF. In DNA form, the CDR3 reads TGTGCCAGCAGCTTAAGCGTTGACTCACCCGACGCCACAGATACGCAGTATTTT.

The chain uses TRBV27 and TRBJ2-1, with 13 bases matching TRBD2. The CDR3 has 17 amino acids. Germline trimming cut 4 bases from V and 1 base from J; bases unmatched to any gene: 4. Germline V gene sequence: CDR1 MNHEY, CDR2 SMNVEV (reference sequence). The CDR3, as DNA: TGTGCCAGCAGTTCAGGACTAGCGGGAGCATCCTACAATGAGCAGTTCTTC. It yields the protein CASSSGLAGASYNEQFF.

The chain employs TRBV6-1 and TRBJ2-7; 13 nucleotides match TRBD2. The length of the CDR3 is 14 residues. V lost 6 bases, J lost 2 bases, and 1 base stayed unmatched. In germline, CDR1 is MNHNS, CDR2 SASEGT. CDR3 amino acids: CASRLAGGPYEQYF. CDR3 in DNA: TGTGCCAGCAGACTAGCGGGAGGGCCCTACGAGCAGTACTTC.

V gene TRBV27 combines with J gene TRBJ2-3; 12 bases are shared with TRBD2. CDR1 MNHEY and CDR2 SMNVEV come from the germline V gene (reference sequence). CDR3 length: 13 residues. The J segment lost 14 bases and the V segment lost 3 bases, leaving 6 bases of the junction unmatched. The CDR3 bases are TGTGCCAGCAGTTTCTCTAGCGGGAGGGCCAGGTATTTT. It specifies CASSFSSGRARYF.

The V call is TRBV5-4, the J call TRBJ2-7; D might be TRBD2 (5 bases). The CDR3 sequence is 14 residues long. CDR1 SGHNT and CDR2 YYREEE come from the germline V gene (reference sequence). V was clipped by 4 bases and J by 6 bases, with 17 bases between them. This CDR3 reads CASSAGTLPPEQYF. The CDR3 nucleotides read TGTGCCAGCAGCGCGGGCACTTTACCACCCGAGCAGTACTTC. Variable domain in full (rest from reference TRBV5-4 and TRBJ2-7): ETGVTQSPTHLIKTRGQQVTLRCSSQSGHNTVSWYQQALGQGPQFIFQYYREEENGRGNFPPRFSGLQFPNYSSELNVNALELDDSALYLCASSAGTLPPEQYFGPGTRLTVT.

The chain employs TRBV29-1 and TRBJ2-1; 7 bases line up with TRBD1. The V gene's germline CDR1 is SQVTM and CDR2 ANQGSEA. J gave up 8 bases and V 3 bases, and 10 bases lay outside the gene matches. The CDR3 spans 14 residues. CDR3 nucleotides: TGCAGCGTTGAGTTGAGGGGGCAATTGGATGAGCAGTTCTTC. Amino acids: CSVELRGQLDEQFF.

This rearrangement joins TRBV9 to TRBJ2-7; TRBD1 matches at 10 bases. J gave up 1 base and V 2 bases, and 3 bases lay outside the gene matches. There are 15 residues in the CDR3. CDR1 and CDR2 from the germline V gene are SGDLS and YYNGEE. In DNA, the CDR3 is TGTGCCAGCAGCGTTGGGACAGGGGCGTCCTACGAGCAGTACTTC. Protein: CASSVGTGASYEQYF. Based on the CDR3 plus reference TRBV9 and TRBJ2-7, the full variable domain is DSGVTQTPKHLITATGQRVTLRCSPRSGDLSVYWYQQSLDQGLQFLIQYYNGEERAKGNILERFSAQQFPDLHSELNLSSLELGDSALYFCASSVGTGASYEQYFGPGTRLTVT.

The V and J genes are TRBV29-1 and TRBJ2-1; 14 nucleotides align to TRBD2. Per the germline V gene, CDR1 is SQVTM and CDR2 is ANQGSEA. The CDR3 runs 17 residues. J was trimmed by 4 bases and V by 3 bases; bases with no gene match: 8. Here the CDR3 DNA reads TGCAGCGTTGAGAGACTAGCGGGAGGGCCCACGTACAATGAGCAGTTCTTC. Residues: CSVERLAGGPTYNEQFF.

V and J are TRBV27 and TRBJ2-7; TRBD2 matches 15 bases. Trimming cost V 5 bases and J 3 bases; bases outside gene matches: 8. CDR3 length: 17 amino acids. The germline gives CDR1 MNHEY, CDR2 SMNVEV (reference sequence). The CDR3 loop reads CASSGLAGGVVVYEQYF. CDR3 nucleotide sequence: TGTGCCAGCAGTGGACTAGCGGGAGGGGTAGTGGTCTACGAGCAGTACTTC.

Turning to this clone: The sample contains more than one DNA sequence encoding this CDR3. The chain combines TRBV4-1 with TRBJ2-7; D uncertain. V lost 2 bases and J 1 base, leaving 9 bases between the germline ends. The CDR3 is 14 amino acids. Germline CDR1 and CDR2: MGHRA and YSYEKL. DNA of the CDR3: TGCGCCAGCAGCCAAACATCCGGATCCTACGAGCAGTACTTC. Translated: CASSQTSGSYEQYF.

This clone was found once. The J gene is TRBJ2-2, the V gene TRBV28; D is unresolved. In germline, CDR1 is MDHEN, CDR2 SYDVKM. V was pared by 4 bases and J by 4 bases, with 10 bases between. This CDR3 region has 14 residues. For the CDR3, the DNA is TGTGCCAGCAGTTCGCGGCAGCGCACCGGGGAGCTGTTTTTT. Its protein is CASSSRQRTGELFF.

The chain has TRBV5-1 and TRBJ2-7, with 10 bases aligning to TRBD1. The germline gives CDR1 SGHRS, CDR2 YFSETQ. Trimming took 0 bases from V and 4 from J; bases not matched to a gene: 4. The length of the CDR3 is 15 residues. The CDR3 DNA sequence: TGCGCCAGCAGCTTGGTGGGACAGGGGCCGTACGAGCAGTACTTC. This translates into CASSLVGQGPYEQYF.